This TCR beta chain was identified in a study of CD8 T cells in Susac syndrome. Study-level background: At the time their blood was drawn, patients with Susac syndrome were either therapy-naive, on corticosteroids (with some of them also receiving intravenous immunoglobulin), or on intravenous immunoglobulin alone. General study findings and limits: There were around 16 Susac-specific public clones in total CD8+ repertoires and five or six in CD8+ TEMRA repertoires.

Notes on this clonotype: Its antigen is not identified.

Sequencing of TCR beta was undertaken in CD8+ and CD4+ T cells derived from blood. An input of roughly 0.5 to 1 ug of RNA was subjected to reverse transcription using random hexamers. The CDR3 of TCR beta was amplified by immunoSEQ multiplex PCR across 54 Vbeta and 13 Jbeta. TCRdb re-called the immunoSEQ multiplex PCR reads through MiXCR, storing one row per CDR3 protein. The data contain 100,000 to 150,000 distinct CDR3 sequences, 90% to 95% of them singletons. CDR1 KGHSH and CDR2 LQKENI come from the germline V gene. The CDR3 length is 13 residues. V gave up 3 bases and J gave up 7 bases, with 13 bases separating them.

Sequenced input: CD8+ T cells from PBMCs. This sequence originates from a human donor with Susac syndrome. The chain joins TRBV18 to TRBJ2-7; D gene uncertain. CDR3 bases: TGTGCCAGCTCACCGGGGATTTCATGGGAGCAGTACTTC. Amino acid sequence: CASSPGISWEQYF.